Below, 19 T cell receptor beta chains from the same sample are listed, as sequenced in a study of T cell responses to AZD1222 COVID-19 vaccine. Clones were read by immunoSEQ multiplex PCR, and TCRdb kept only the in-frame ones, dropping some. The table records over 130,000 clones, roughly 88% of them present only once. The starting material was peripheral blood, obtained 28 days after the second AZD1222 dose. All receptors come from an adult who received the AZD1222 COVID-19 vaccine.

This clone has just a few counts. J is TRBJ1-2 and V is TRBV5-1, with 7 positions matching TRBD1. V shed 4 bases and J 6 bases; nucleotides not matched to a gene: 9. Germline loops: CDR1 SGHRS, CDR2 YFSETQ. The CDR3 has 14 amino acids. The CDR3 DNA sequence: TGCGCCAGCAGCGCTAACAGGGGTGAAGATGGCTACACCTTC. Protein: CASSANRGEDGYTF.

This sequence joins TRBV5-1 and TRBJ1-2, with 7 positions matching TRBD1. V dropped 1 base and J dropped 2; count of bases not matched to a gene: 5. The length of the CDR3 is 15 residues. CDR1 and CDR2 (germline): SGHRS, YFSETQ. This CDR3 is CASSLLGTANYGYTF. DNA for the CDR3: TGCGCCAGCAGCTTGCTAGGGACAGCGAACTATGGCTACACCTTC. Based on the CDR3 plus reference TRBV5-1 and TRBJ1-2, the full variable domain is KAGVTQTPRYLIKTRGQQVTLSCSPISGHRSVSWYQQTPGQGLQFLFEYFSETQRNKGNFPGRFSGRQFSNSRSEMNVSTLELGDSALYLCASSLLGTANYGYTFGSGTRLTVV.

This clone was counted a single time. The genes are TRBV24-1 and TRBJ2-1; D could derive from TRBD1 or TRBD2 (5 bases each). This CDR3 region has 14 residues. V lost 4 bases, J lost 9 bases, and 15 bases lay in between. Looked up from germline, CDR1 is KGHDR and CDR2 is SFDVKD. Written as DNA, the CDR3 is TGTGCCACCAGTGACCCTGGGGGAATGAGTGAGCAGTTCTTC. It is translated as CATSDPGGMSEQFF.

The chain recombines TRBV27 with TRBJ1-2; D gene uncertain. V lost 1 base and J 0 bases, leaving 18 bases between the germline ends. The CDR3 contains 18 residues. Germline V lookup: CDR1 MNHEY, CDR2 SMNVEV (reference sequence). CDR3 nucleotide sequence: TGTGCCAGCAGTTTATTTGGGAAAACCTTGGGATCTAACTATGGCTACACCTTC. This encodes CASSLFGKTLGSNYGYTF.

The chain links TRBV5-6 to TRBJ1-6; D is uncertain. Trimming stripped 2 bases from V and 3 bases from J, with 12 bases between. In germline, CDR1 is SGHDT, CDR2 YYEEEE. CDR3 size: 16 residues. CDR3 sequence (DNA): TGTGCCAGCAGCTTCATTTCAGAACTCTATAATTCACCCCTCCACTTT. This encodes CASSFISELYNSPLHF.

V is TRBV14 and J is TRBJ2-3; D unclear. CDR1 and CDR2 (germline): SGHDN, FVKESK. Trimming cost V 3 bases and J 4 bases, with 11 bases left between them. This CDR3 contains 14 residues. CDR3 nucleotide sequence: TGTGCCAGCAGCCAGAGGCCAGTGCCAGATACGCAGTATTTT. Protein: CASSQRPVPDTQYF.

This clone was seen a single time. The chain recombines TRBV15 with TRBJ1-5; perhaps TRBD1 as D (6 bases). CDR1 is LNHNV, CDR2 YYDKDF, per germline (reference sequence). There are 13 residues in the CDR3. Between the trimmed V and J ends, which lost 1 base and 7 bases, there was a span of 8 bases. CDR3 sequence: CATSRGGQQPQHF. The CDR3 nucleotides are TGTGCCACCAGCAGAGGGGGACAACAGCCCCAGCATTTT.

The V and J genes are TRBV7-9 and TRBJ1-3; 10 bases match TRBD1. The V gene end was trimmed by 5 bases and the J gene end by 3 bases; junction bases not matched to a gene: 10. The CDR3 has 17 amino acids. Germline V gene lookup returns CDR1 SEHNR and CDR2 FQNEAQ (reference sequence). The CDR3 protein is CASSKTSGTGDGNTIYF. CDR3 coding DNA: TGTGCCAGCAGCAAAACTTCCGGGACAGGGGATGGAAACACCATATATTTT. Filled out from reference TRBV7-9 and TRBJ1-3, the complete variable domain reads DTGVSQNPRHKITKRGQNVTFRCDPISEHNRLYWYRQTLGQGPEFLTYFQNEAQLEKSRLLSDRFSAERPKGSFSTLEIQRTEQGDSAMYLCASSKTSGTGDGNTIYFGEGSWLTVV.

V gene TRBV7-8 combines with J gene TRBJ1-3, with a tentative D call TRBD1 (6 bases). V lost 5 bases and J 15 bases, leaving 20 bases between the germline ends. The CDR3 covers 13 residues. CDR1 is SGHVS, CDR2 FQNEAQ, per germline. The CDR3 DNA reads TGTGCCAGCAGCCGAGGGGGAGGCGGGGCCCGATATTTT. This translates into CASSRGGGGARYF.

This chain joins TRBV18 and TRBJ2-7; D is unresolved. This CDR3 has 13 residues. CDR1 and CDR2 from the germline V gene are KGHSH and LQKENI. V lost 4 bases and J 4 bases, leaving 11 bases between the germline ends. CDR3 coding DNA: TGTGCCAGCTCACTAAAAGACGGGTACGAGCAGTACTTC. Translating gives CASSLKDGYEQYF.

This rearrangement joins TRBV18 to TRBJ2-1; possible D gene TRBD2, 5 bases. The germline V and J ends were trimmed by 6 bases and 9 bases, with 24 bases remaining between them. In germline, CDR1 is KGHSH, CDR2 LQKENI. The CDR3 is 16 amino acids. DNA of the CDR3: TGTGCCAGCTCCGCCGGACCCGGAGGATTATGGAGTGAGCAGTTCTTC. It is translated as CASSAGPGGLWSEQFF.

This chain uses TRBV6-5 with TRBJ2-7; the D call may be TRBD1 or TRBD2 (6 bases each). Germline lookup yields CDR1 MNHEY and CDR2 SVGAGI. V lost 0 bases, J lost 6 bases, and 9 bases lay in between. CDR3 length: 13 residues. The DNA for the CDR3 is TGTGCCAGCAGTTACTCAGAGGGGGGCGAGCAGTACGTC. This codes for CASSYSEGGEQYV.

Notes on this clone: At one boundary the junction diverges from the germline segment, which might be a read error. The chain uses TRBV9 and TRBJ2-7, with D perhaps matching TRBD1 (6 bases). The CDR3 totals 12 residues. Germline V lookup: CDR1 SGDLS, CDR2 YYNGEE. The CDR3 here is CASSGGGGLEHF. The CDR3 nucleotides are TGTGCCAGCAGCGGAGGGGGTGGCTTGGAGCACTTC. The full variable domain, completed using reference TRBV9 and TRBJ2-7, is DSGVTQTPKHLITATGQRVTLRCSPRSGDLSVYWYQQSLDQGLQFLIQYYNGEERAKGNILERFSAQQFPDLHSELNLSSLELGDSALYFCASSGGGGLEHFGPGTRLTVT.

V gene TRBV11-2 combines with J gene TRBJ1-5; D call uncertain. Germline lookup yields CDR1 SGHAT and CDR2 FQNNGV. Trimming left V 0 bases short and J 7 bases short, with 7 bases between. The CDR3 runs 13 residues. The CDR3 here is CASSLDRRQPQHF. In DNA, the CDR3 is TGTGCCAGCAGCTTAGATCGGCGGCAGCCCCAGCATTTT.

V gene TRBV15 combines with J gene TRBJ2-7; tentative D call: TRBD1 (5 bases). Per the germline V gene, CDR1 is LNHNV and CDR2 is YYDKDF (reference sequence). This CDR3 is 16 amino acids long. Trimming took off 0 bases at V and 2 bases at J, with 14 bases between the two ends. In DNA form, the CDR3 reads TGTGCCACCAGCAGAGATCAATGGGGCTTCCCCTACGAGCAGTACGTC. It specifies CATSRDQWGFPYEQYV.

The chain employs TRBV5-1 and TRBJ2-7; D uncertain. The CDR3 consists of 14 residues. The ends were cut back, 0 bases at V and 2 bases at J, with 9 bases in the middle. The germline V gene encodes CDR1 SGHRS and CDR2 YFSETQ. In nucleotides, the CDR3 is TGCGCCAGCAGCTTGGCCGGTAATGCCTACGAGCAGTACTTC. It yields the protein CASSLAGNAYEQYF.

V usage is TRBV6-6 and J usage is TRBJ1-2; possibly TRBD1 for D (5 bases). The CDR3 is 11 residues long. The V gene's germline CDR1 is MNHNY and CDR2 SVGAGI (reference sequence). With 4 bases removed from V and 7 bases from J, the gap between germline ends came to 7 bases. The CDR3 DNA follows: TGTGCCAGCAGTTTGACAGTTGGCTACACCTTC. Translated, it gives CASSLTVGYTF.

The chain couples TRBV5-4 to TRBJ1-4; possibly TRBD1 for D (6 bases). Germline-derived CDR1 and CDR2 are SGHNT and YYREEE (reference sequence). V lost 2 bases to trimming and J lost 5 bases, with 10 bases between them. The CDR3 loop spans 14 amino acids. The DNA for the CDR3 is TGTGCCAGCAGCTTACAGGGTCGGAATGAAAAACTGTTTTTT. Encoded protein: CASSLQGRNEKLFF.

This chain links TRBV19 with TRBJ1-2, with 9 positions matching TRBD1. The germline V gene has CDR1 LNHDA and CDR2 SQIVND (reference sequence). There are 13 residues in the CDR3. V trimming: 7 bases; J trimming: 10 bases; junction bases outside the gene matches: 10. DNA of the CDR3: TGTGCCAGTAAGCTGCAAAGGGACAGGGCCTACACCTTC. Amino acid sequence: CASKLQRDRAYTF.